These T cell receptor beta chains were read from a single sample in a study of immune evolution from preneoplasia to lung adenocarcinoma. This table comes from immunoSEQ multiplex PCR, and its TCRdb copy is limited to in-frame clones, with some not included. The sample comprises approximately 5,000 clones, about 68% of which are singletons, and about 7.5% rests with the top ten. The sequenced material came from FFPE lung adenocarcinoma in situ tissue. These receptor sequences come from a person aged 55-80 years with lung adenocarcinoma. CDR3s include the opening cysteine and the closing phenylalanine or tryptophan. Each record gives: V gene, D gene, J gene, clone size, CDR3 length, CDR3 protein, CDR3 DNA. A D gene is named only where the DNA matches it firmly. Size is stated for part of the rows, as once, few or many counts, or as a class when the clone is expanded.

v_gene: TRBV30; d_gene: TRBD2; j_gene: TRBJ2-5; abundance: once; len: 14; CDR3aa: CAWSGRAGEETQYF; CDR3nt: TGTGCCTGGAGTGGACGAGCGGGAGAAGAGACCCAGTACTTC
v_gene: TRBV18; d_gene: .; j_gene: TRBJ2-2; abundance: .; len: 14; CDR3aa: CASSPLGDAGELFF; CDR3nt: TGTGCCAGCTCACCTCTGGGGGACGCCGGGGAGCTGTTTTTT
v_gene: TRBV7-3; d_gene: .; j_gene: TRBJ2-5; abundance: .; len: 13; CDR3aa: CASSRDSGETQYF; CDR3nt: TGTGCCAGCAGCCGGGACTCCGGGGAGACCCAGTACTTC
v_gene: TRBV5-6; d_gene: .; j_gene: TRBJ1-2; abundance: .; len: 13; CDR3aa: CASSLGGSYGYTF; CDR3nt: TGTGCCAGCAGCTTGGGAGGCAGCTATGGCTACACCTTC
v_gene: TRBV4-2; d_gene: TRBD1; j_gene: TRBJ1-2; abundance: .; len: 15; CDR3aa: CASSRGQGGNYGYTF; CDR3nt: TGTGCCAGCAGCCGCGGACAGGGAGGGAACTATGGCTACACCTTC
v_gene: TRBV27; d_gene: .; j_gene: TRBJ2-7; abundance: .; len: 14; CDR3aa: CASSLRGTPYEQYF; CDR3nt: TGTGCCAGCAGTTTAAGAGGGACACCGTACGAGCAGTACTTC
v_gene: TRBV11-2; d_gene: .; j_gene: TRBJ2-5; abundance: .; len: 15; CDR3aa: CASSFFNRVGETQYF; CDR3nt: TGTGCCAGCAGCTTTTTCAATAGGGTCGGAGAGACCCAGTACTTC
v_gene: TRBV19; d_gene: TRBD1; j_gene: TRBJ1-2; abundance: .; len: 14; CDR3aa: CASSNGGQGGGYTF; CDR3nt: TGTGCCAGTAGTAATGGTGGACAGGGTGGTGGCTACACCTTC
v_gene: TRBV7-8; d_gene: .; j_gene: TRBJ2-2; abundance: .; len: 16; CDR3aa: CASLPNRDLGPGELFF; CDR3nt: TGTGCCAGCTTACCCAACCGGGACTTGGGGCCCGGGGAGCTGTTTTTT
v_gene: TRBV19; d_gene: TRBD1; j_gene: TRBJ1-1; abundance: .; len: 16; CDR3aa: CASSIGGGAWDTEAFF; CDR3nt: TGTGCCAGTAGTATAGGAGGGGGCGCGTGGGACACTGAAGCTTTCTTT
v_gene: TRBV6-5; d_gene: .; j_gene: TRBJ1-5; abundance: .; len: 15; CDR3aa: CASRAGSLGNQPQHF; CDR3nt: TGTGCCAGCAGAGCGGGGTCCCTAGGGAATCAGCCCCAGCATTTT
v_gene: TRBV30; d_gene: .; j_gene: TRBJ1-1; abundance: .; len: 14; CDR3aa: CAWSSTGGYTEAFF; CDR3nt: TGTGCCTGGAGTAGTACGGGAGGGTACACTGAAGCTTTCTTT
v_gene: TRBV5-4; d_gene: .; j_gene: TRBJ1-6; abundance: .; len: 15; CDR3aa: CASSPSGGVYSPLHF; CDR3nt: TGTGCCAGCAGCCCGTCTGGAGGGGTCTACTCACCCCTCCACTTT
v_gene: TRBV2; d_gene: TRBD1; j_gene: TRBJ1-2; abundance: large; len: 13; CDR3aa: CASSRDSNYGYTF; CDR3nt: TGTGCCAGCAGTCGGGACAGTAACTATGGCTACACCTTC
v_gene: TRBV5-6; d_gene: .; j_gene: TRBJ2-7; abundance: .; len: 16; CDR3aa: CASSSRFGASSYEQYF; CDR3nt: TGTGCCAGCAGCTCGCGGTTTGGGGCCAGCTCCTACGAGCAGTACTTC
v_gene: TRBV10-2; d_gene: TRBD2; j_gene: TRBJ2-3; abundance: .; len: 18; CDR3aa: CASSVNPLAGPSTDTQYF; CDR3nt: TGCGCCAGCAGTGTTAACCCTTTAGCGGGGCCTAGCACAGATACGCAGTATTTT
v_gene: TRBV4-1; d_gene: .; j_gene: TRBJ2-7; abundance: .; len: 12; CDR3aa: CASGEVAYEQYF; CDR3nt: TGCGCCAGCGGCGAAGTAGCCTACGAGCAGTACTTC
v_gene: TRBV11-2; d_gene: .; j_gene: TRBJ2-7; abundance: .; len: 15; CDR3aa: CASSQAATGQREQYF; CDR3nt: TGTGCCAGCAGCCAGGCCGCGACAGGACAACGCGAGCAGTACTTC
v_gene: TRBV4-1; d_gene: .; j_gene: TRBJ1-2; abundance: .; len: 16; CDR3aa: CASSQDVSGANYGYTF; CDR3nt: TGCGCCAGCAGCCAAGATGTGTCAGGGGCTAACTATGGCTACACCTTC